This T cell receptor beta chain stems from a study of shared clonotypes between healthy human individuals. Study results and caveats: A generally larger estimated richness was seen in naive subsets than in memory subsets.

This CDR3 is 16 amino acids long. Germline V gives CDR1 MNHEY, CDR2 SMNVEV (reference sequence). Trimming at V came to 6 bases and at J to 8 bases, leaving 16 bases not matched to a gene. The count of this clone is one. Its target is unknown. TCRdb's table, derived via immunoSEQ multiplex PCR, lists solely in-frame clones and lacks some. The data contain roughly 2.6 million clones, approximately 90% of them singletons. The donors were adults (healthy and HIV-negative) with no recent acute infections or vaccinations. The V and J genes are TRBV27 and TRBJ2-1; 7 bases align to TRBD2. This receptor was obtained from a man between 18 and 29 years old in good health. Sequencing was carried out using naive CD4+ T cells sorted from blood. Sample subset: CD45RA+ positively selected. DNA of the CDR3: TGTGCCAGCAGACCACCCCCGGCGGGAGTGTTGCATGAGCAGTTCTTC. Protein product: CASRPPPAGVLHEQFF.